What follows describes a single T cell receptor (beta chain). Antigen unknown. CDR3 size: 14 residues. Germline CDR1 reads KGHSH; CDR2 reads LQKENI. The germline V and J ends were trimmed by 5 bases and 5 bases, with 15 bases remaining between them. These data come from a study of cytomegalovirus exposure and HLA in healthy donors. Primers included in the PCR were 60 Vbeta and 13 Jbeta primers. Sequenced by immunoSEQ multiplex PCR; TCRdb stores in-frame clones only, minus some. The table shows 180,000 or so clones, with around four fifths occurring only once. Study-level results: TCR beta chains numbering 164 were designated cytomegalovirus-associated. Analyses of presence/absence relied on an assumption of roughly uniform sequencing depth across donors. Earlier results showed most TCR beta V segments being productive about 87% or about 30% of the time. A link between a missense DCLRE1C variant and TCR beta V- and J-gene trimming emerged from a later analysis.

The V and J genes are TRBV18 and TRBJ1-2, with D hard to call. Source material: PBMCs. This sequence originates from a man aged 18 to 30 in good health and CMV-seronegative. The CDR3: CASSTRGAGYGYTF. The CDR3 DNA follows: TGTGCCAGCTCAACCCGAGGCGCCGGGTATGGCTACACCTTC.